This T cell receptor beta chain came from a study of shared clonotypes between healthy human individuals. CDR3 size: 15 residues. Germline loops: CDR1 SGHTA, CDR2 FQGNSA. The V and J ends lost 1 base and 3 bases, in that order; junction bases with no gene match: 6. Replicate sorted-subset PCRs were loaded with roughly 190 ng DNA, 29,000 or so T cell genomes. TCRdb's table, derived via immunoSEQ multiplex PCR, lists solely in-frame clones and lacks some. There are about 2.1 million clones in the sample; roughly 95% occur only once, and 1.5% to 2% lies in the top ten. Naive CD8 populations comprised CD45RO-negative cells positively selected for CCR7, excluding terminally differentiated effector memory CD45RA+ cells.

V is TRBV7-2 and J is TRBJ2-7; 7 bases map to TRBD2. Sequencing was carried out using naive CD8+ T cells from PBMCs. This clonotype was sampled from a young man in good health. Some clones in this sample may be carry-over from other donors' samples. CDR3 in DNA: TGTGCCAGCAGCTTAGGACCTCCGGGGGGCTACGAGCAGTACTTC. Its translation: CASSLGPPGGYEQYF.